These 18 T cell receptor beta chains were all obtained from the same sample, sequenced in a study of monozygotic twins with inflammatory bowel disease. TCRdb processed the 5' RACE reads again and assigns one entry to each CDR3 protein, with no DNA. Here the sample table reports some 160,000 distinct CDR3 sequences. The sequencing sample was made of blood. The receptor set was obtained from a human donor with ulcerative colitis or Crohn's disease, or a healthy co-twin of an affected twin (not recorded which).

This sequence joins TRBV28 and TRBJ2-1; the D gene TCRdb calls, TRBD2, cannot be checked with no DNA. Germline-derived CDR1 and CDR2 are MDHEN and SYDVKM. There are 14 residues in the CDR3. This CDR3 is CAGGTSGGYNEQFF.

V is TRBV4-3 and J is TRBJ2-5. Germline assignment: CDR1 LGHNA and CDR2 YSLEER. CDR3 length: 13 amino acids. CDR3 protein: CASSQGPQETQYF.

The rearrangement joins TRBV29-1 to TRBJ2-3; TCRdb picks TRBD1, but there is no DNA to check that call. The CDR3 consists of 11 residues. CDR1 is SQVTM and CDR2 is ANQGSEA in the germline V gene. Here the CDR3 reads CSVGERDTQYF.

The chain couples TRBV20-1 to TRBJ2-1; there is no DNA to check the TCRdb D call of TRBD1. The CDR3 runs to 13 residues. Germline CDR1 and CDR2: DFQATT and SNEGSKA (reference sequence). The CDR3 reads CSARGQDVNEQFF.

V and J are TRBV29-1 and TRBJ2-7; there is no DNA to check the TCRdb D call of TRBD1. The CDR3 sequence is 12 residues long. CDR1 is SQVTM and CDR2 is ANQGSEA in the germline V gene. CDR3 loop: CSVPWGPYEQYF.

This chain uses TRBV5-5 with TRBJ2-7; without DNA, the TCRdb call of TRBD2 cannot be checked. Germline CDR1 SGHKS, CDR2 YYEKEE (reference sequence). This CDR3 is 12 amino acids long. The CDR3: CPSAALGYEQYF. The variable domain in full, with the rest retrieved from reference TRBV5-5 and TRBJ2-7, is DAGVTQSPTHLIKTRGQQVTLRCSPISGHKSVSWYQQVLGQGPQFIFQYYEKEERGRGNFPDRFSARQFPNYSSELNVNALLLGDSALYLCPSAALGYEQYFGPGTRLTVT.

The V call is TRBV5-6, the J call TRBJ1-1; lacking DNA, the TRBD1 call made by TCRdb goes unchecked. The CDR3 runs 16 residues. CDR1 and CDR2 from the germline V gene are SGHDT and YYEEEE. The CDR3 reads CASSLARGHVNTEAFF.

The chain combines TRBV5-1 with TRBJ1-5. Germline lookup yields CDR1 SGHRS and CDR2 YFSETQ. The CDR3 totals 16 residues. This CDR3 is CASSPGPLWGNQPQHF.

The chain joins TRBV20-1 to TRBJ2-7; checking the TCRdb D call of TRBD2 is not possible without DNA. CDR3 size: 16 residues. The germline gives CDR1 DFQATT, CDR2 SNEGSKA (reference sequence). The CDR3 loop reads CSAPLTTRAGPYEQYF.

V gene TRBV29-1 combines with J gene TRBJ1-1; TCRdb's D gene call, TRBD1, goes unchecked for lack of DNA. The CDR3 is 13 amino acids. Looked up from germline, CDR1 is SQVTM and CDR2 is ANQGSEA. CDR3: CSGYDRTNTEAFF.

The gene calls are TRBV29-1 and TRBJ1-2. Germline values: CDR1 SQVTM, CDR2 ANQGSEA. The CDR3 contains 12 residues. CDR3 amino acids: CSVGNWFDGYTF.

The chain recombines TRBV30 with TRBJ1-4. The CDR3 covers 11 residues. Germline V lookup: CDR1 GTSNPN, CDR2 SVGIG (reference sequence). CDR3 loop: CAWSGGEKLFF.

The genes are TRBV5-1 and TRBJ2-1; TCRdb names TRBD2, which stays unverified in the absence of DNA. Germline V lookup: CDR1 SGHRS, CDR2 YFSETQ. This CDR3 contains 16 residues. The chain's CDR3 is CASSNWKDSGINEQFF. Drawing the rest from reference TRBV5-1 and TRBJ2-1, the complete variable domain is KAGVTQTPRYLIKTRGQQVTLSCSPISGHRSVSWYQQTPGQGLQFLFEYFSETQRNKGNFPGRFSGRQFSNSRSEMNVSTLELGDSALYLCASSNWKDSGINEQFFGPGTRLTVL.

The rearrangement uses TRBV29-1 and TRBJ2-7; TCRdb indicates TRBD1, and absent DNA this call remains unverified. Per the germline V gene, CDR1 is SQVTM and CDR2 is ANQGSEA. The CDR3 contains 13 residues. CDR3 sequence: CSVGAPGNYEQYF.

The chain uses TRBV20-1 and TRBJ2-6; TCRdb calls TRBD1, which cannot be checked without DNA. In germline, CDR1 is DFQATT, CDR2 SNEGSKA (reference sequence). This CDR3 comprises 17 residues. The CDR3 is CSAREQGRSSGANVLTF.

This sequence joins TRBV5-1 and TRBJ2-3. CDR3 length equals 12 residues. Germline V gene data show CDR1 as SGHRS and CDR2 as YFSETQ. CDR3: CASSWGKDTQYF.

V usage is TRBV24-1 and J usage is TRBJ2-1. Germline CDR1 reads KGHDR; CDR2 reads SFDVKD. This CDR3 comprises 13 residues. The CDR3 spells CATSDLVGKEQFF.

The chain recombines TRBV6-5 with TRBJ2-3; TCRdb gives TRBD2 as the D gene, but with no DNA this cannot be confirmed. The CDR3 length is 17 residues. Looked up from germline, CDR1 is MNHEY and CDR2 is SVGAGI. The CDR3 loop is CASSYLGLAGGPDTQYF.